This record concerns one TCR beta chain sequence. The data originate from a study of PD-1 blockade in classical Hodgkin lymphoma. Time point specified: cycle 4 day 1 (C4D1), after more than 5 weeks of nivolumab. All trial patients relapsed after autologous stem cell transplantation. Starting with thawed PBMCs, CD4+ T cells were purified by magnetic negative selection. Produced via immunoSEQ multiplex PCR; TCRdb's table is partial and in-frame only. Of over 10,000 clones in the sample, approximately 91% are singletons; the top ten hold approximately 0.9%. The TCR was taken from a human donor with classical Hodgkin lymphoma. The sample here was CD4+ T cells from blood, taken before the fourth cycle of nivolumab.

The DNA for the CDR3 is TGTGCCAGCAGTTTAATAGGGTCGCGGTACGAGCAGTACTTC. Translating gives CASSLIGSRYEQYF. The chain is built from TRBV28 and TRBJ2-7; no reliable D call. CDR3 length: 14 amino acids. Germline values: CDR1 MDHEN, CDR2 SYDVKM. Trimming pared 2 bases from V and 4 bases from J, leaving 12 bases between.